Reported below is one T cell receptor beta chain. All glioblastoma patients lacked an isocitrate dehydrogenase mutation. This entry is derived from a study of glioma-infiltrating T cells after dendritic cell vaccination. Study overall: Patients received autologous tumor lysate-pulsed dendritic cell vaccination between the early 2000s and the early 2010s. Autologous tumor lysate was loaded overnight onto monocyte-derived dendritic cells grown approximately seven days with IL-4 and GM-CSF.

The CDR3 consists of 14 residues. V gave up 5 bases and J gave up 5 bases, with 15 bases separating them. Germline CDR1 SNHLY, CDR2 FYNNEI. TCRB CDR3 was amplified from 2 ug genomic DNA or less. Repertoires were generated with immunoSEQ multiplex PCR, while TCRdb's copy carries only in-frame clones and drops some. The top ten clones hold roughly 2% of a sample with tens of thousands of clones, 82% of them seen once. The V and J genes are TRBV2 and TRBJ1-1; the D gene is possibly TRBD1 (6 bases). The sequence was obtained from a human donor with glioblastoma. The material was blood, obtained before dendritic cell vaccination. CDR3: CASSPQGKGTEAFF. As DNA, the CDR3 is TGTGCCAGCAGTCCGCAGGGGAAGGGGACTGAAGCTTTCTTT.